Below are 31 T cell receptor beta chains sequenced from a single sample in a study of T cell clonotyping in hematopoietic cell transplantation. The time point is: recipient sample about 28 days before transplant, after cytoreduction. Profiled with immunoSEQ multiplex PCR; TCRdb holds only in-frame clones, not every one. The sample lists 26,000 or so clones; approximately 82% were seen once. The sequencing here drew on peripheral blood mononuclear cells, taken before stem cell transplant. These receptors all come from a man aged 35 to 55 with acute myeloid leukemia. Some clones in this sample may be carry-over from other donors' samples.

CDR3 residues: CASSIPGTRGKANYGYTF. The CDR3 nucleotides read TGTGCCAGTAGTATTCCCGGGACAAGAGGGAAGGCTAACTATGGCTACACCTTC. The chain employs TRBV19 and TRBJ1-2; weak D call: TRBD1 (6 bases). Germline loops: CDR1 LNHDA, CDR2 SQIVND (reference sequence). Between the trimmed V and J ends, which lost 3 bases and 0 bases, there was a span of 20 bases. The CDR3 runs to 18 residues.

This clone was picked up a small number of times. The V gene is TRBV28, the J gene TRBJ1-2; D perhaps matches TRBD1 (6 bases). CDR3 length: 13 amino acids. Germline loops: CDR1 MDHEN, CDR2 SYDVKM. V gave up 2 bases and J gave up 8 bases, with 12 bases separating them. The CDR3 is CASSLQGQTGYTF. The CDR3 DNA follows: TGTGCCAGCAGTTTACAGGGGCAAACGGGCTACACCTTC.

The rearrangement joins TRBV16 to TRBJ2-3, with a tentative D call TRBD2 (6 bases). Germline lookup yields CDR1 KGHSY and CDR2 FQNENV. The CDR3 sequence is 16 residues long. V gave up 0 bases and J gave up 4 bases, with 14 bases separating them. CDR3 region: CASSQSEAGNADTQYF. Written as DNA, the CDR3 is TGTGCCAGCAGCCAATCTGAGGCGGGGAACGCAGATACGCAGTATTTT.

The chain joins TRBV5-4 to TRBJ2-2; 7 bases align to TRBD1. CDR1 is SGHNT and CDR2 is YYREEE in the germline V gene (reference sequence). The CDR3 loop spans 16 amino acids. After removal of 4 bases from V and 0 bases from J, the junction contained 6 bases not matched to a gene. The CDR3 nucleotides read TGTGCCAGCAGCCCGGGGACAGTCGCGAACACCGGGGAGCTGTTTTTT. It translates to CASSPGTVANTGELFF.

The chain is built from TRBV5-4 and TRBJ1-1; D is possibly TRBD1 (5 bases). CDR1 and CDR2 from the germline V gene are SGHNT and YYREEE (reference sequence). There are 15 residues in the CDR3. V was trimmed by 3 bases and J by 1 base, leaving 13 bases between them. The CDR3: CASSSILGENTEAFF. In DNA, the CDR3 is TGTGCCAGCAGCTCCATCTTAGGGGAGAACACTGAAGCTTTCTTT.

V is TRBV30 and J is TRBJ2-7; D gene unclear. The germline V gene encodes CDR1 GTSNPN and CDR2 SVGIG (reference sequence). This CDR3 is 12 amino acids long. With 0 bases removed from V and 5 bases from J, the gap between germline ends came to 8 bases. The CDR3 region is CAWSVGWNEQYF. CDR3 nucleotides: TGTGCCTGGAGTGTAGGGTGGAACGAGCAGTACTTC.

The sample holds one count of this clone. This sequence joins TRBV5-1 and TRBJ2-5; 8 nucleotides match TRBD2. Trimming at V came to 0 bases and at J to 5 bases, leaving 6 bases not matched to a gene. The germline CDR1 and CDR2 sequences are SGHRS and YFSETQ. The CDR3 runs 15 residues. The CDR3 protein is CASSLAGTRGETQYF. For the CDR3, the DNA is TGCGCCAGCAGCTTGGCCGGGACTAGAGGGGAGACCCAGTACTTC.

The chain has TRBV5-6 and TRBJ2-7, with a possible D match to TRBD1 (5 bases). Trimming took 1 base from V and 2 from J, leaving 7 bases between them. The CDR3 has 13 residues. Germline loops: CDR1 SGHDT, CDR2 YYEEEE. In nucleotides, the CDR3 is TGTGCCAGCAGCTTGCTGGGGCCCTACGAGCAGTACTTC. Translation gives CASSLLGPYEQYF.

The chain combines TRBV4-2 with TRBJ2-7; possible D gene TRBD1, 7 bases. The length of the CDR3 is 14 residues. From germline, CDR1 is LGHNA and CDR2 YNFKEQ. The ends were cut back, 6 bases at V and 2 bases at J, with 14 bases in the middle. The CDR3 sequence is CASSTQGGTYEQYF. In DNA, the CDR3 is TGTGCCAGCAGTACCCAGGGGGGTACCTACGAGCAGTACTTC.

The chain is built from TRBV2 and TRBJ2-1; TRBD2 aligns across 10 bases. CDR1 is SNHLY, CDR2 FYNNEI, per germline. The ends lost 3 bases at V and 6 bases at J; junction bases unmatched: 8. The CDR3 length is 16 residues. The CDR3 spells CASSEGRLAGLNEQFF. The DNA of the CDR3 is TGTGCCAGCAGTGAGGGTAGACTAGCGGGCCTCAATGAGCAGTTCTTC.

This sequence joins TRBV28 and TRBJ1-1; D call uncertain. The CDR3 sequence is 12 residues long. Trimming pared 7 bases from V and 8 bases from J, leaving 14 bases between. Germline loops: CDR1 MDHEN, CDR2 SYDVKM. The chain's CDR3 is CASKLTTSEAFF. The CDR3 DNA is TGTGCCAGCAAATTAACTACTTCCGAAGCTTTCTTT. Looking up the rest from reference TRBV28 and TRBJ1-1 gives the full variable domain: DVKVTQSSRYLVKRTGEKVFLECVQDMDHENMFWYRQDPGLGLRLIYFSYDVKMKEKGDIPEGYSVSREKKERFSLILESASTNQTSMYLCASKLTTSEAFFGQGTRLTVV.

The chain has TRBV12-2 and TRBJ2-6; the table's D call, TRBD1, has no DNA check behind it. TRBV12-2 corresponds to a pseudogene. The CDR3 is 20 residues long. CDR3 nucleotides: TGTGCAAGTCGCTTTCTATCGGAGGGACAGGGGGCGTCTGGGGCCAACGTCCTGACTTTC. This encodes CASRFLSEGQGASGANVLTF.

To note about this clone: The germline gene is not matched at one end of the junction; a read error may be the cause. The J gene is TRBJ2-1, the V gene TRBV28; TRBD2 matches at 11 bases. Germline values: CDR1 MDHEN, CDR2 SYDVKM. The CDR3 has 13 residues. CDR3: CASILAGGLEQFF. As DNA, the CDR3 is TGTGCCAGCATTTTAGCGGGGGGGCTCGAGCAGTTCTTC.

The rearrangement uses TRBV9 and TRBJ2-1, with 8 bases identical to TRBD2. CDR3 length: 16 amino acids. Per the germline V gene, CDR1 is SGDLS and CDR2 is YYNGEE. V shed 3 bases and J 4 bases; nucleotides not matched to a gene: 9. This chain's CDR3 is CASSAMGAGGYNEQFF. The DNA of the CDR3 is TGTGCCAGCAGCGCAATGGGGGCGGGGGGTTACAATGAGCAGTTCTTC.

This chain links TRBV6-6 with TRBJ2-7; possible D gene TRBD1, 6 bases. This CDR3 has 14 residues. CDR1 is MNHNY, CDR2 SVGAGI, per germline (reference sequence). V lost 5 bases and J 2 bases, leaving 13 bases between the germline ends. DNA for the CDR3: TGTGCCAGCAGTCCTTCCGGACAGACCTACGAGCAGTACTTC. Translation: CASSPSGQTYEQYF.

This chain connects TRBV5-1 to TRBJ1-2; 8 nucleotides line up with TRBD1. The CDR3 extends over 16 amino acids. Losses at the gene ends were 4 bases for V and 5 bases for J; bases not matched to a gene: 13. CDR1 and CDR2 (germline): SGHRS, YFSETQ. In DNA, the CDR3 is TGCGCCAGCAGCCCGAGAGGGGGCAGGGGGCCGTATGGCTACACCTTC. It encodes CASSPRGGRGPYGYTF.

This clone was recorded a few times. The rearrangement uses TRBV28 and TRBJ2-5; maybe TRBD2 (6 bases). The CDR3 spans 13 residues. CDR1 MDHEN and CDR2 SYDVKM come from the germline V gene. The V end was cut by 2 bases, the J end by 4 bases, with 8 bases between. The chain's CDR3 is CASSLQGGETQYF. The CDR3 DNA sequence: TGTGCCAGCAGTTTACAGGGAGGAGAGACCCAGTACTTC.

The chain uses TRBV2 and TRBJ2-3; D unresolved. V gave up 7 bases and J gave up 2 bases, with 10 bases separating them. Germline V gene sequence: CDR1 SNHLY, CDR2 FYNNEI. The CDR3 runs to 13 residues. The CDR3 bases are TGTGCCAGCACCGGACCCTACACAGATACGCAGTATTTT. Amino acids: CASTGPYTDTQYF.

The V call is TRBV11-3, the J call TRBJ2-1; 13 bases match TRBD2. Trimming at V came to 5 bases and at J to 9 bases, leaving 10 bases not matched to a gene. This CDR3 region has 16 residues. From germline, CDR1 is SGHNT and CDR2 YENEEA. CDR3 in DNA: TGTGCCAGCAGCACCACTAGCGGGAGGGGGCGCCTTGAGCAGTTCTTC. This gives the protein CASSTTSGRGRLEQFF. Supplemented by reference TRBV11-3 and TRBJ2-1, the full variable domain reads EAGVVQSPRYKIIEKKQPVAFWCNPISGHNTLYWYLQNLGQGPELLIRYENEEAVDDSQLPKDRFSAERLKGVDSTLKIQPAELGDSAVYLCASSTTSGRGRLEQFFGPGTRLTVL.

In nucleotides, the CDR3 is TGTGCCAGCAATTTTATGATGGGATCTGGGGCCAACGTCCTGACTTTC. It specifies CASNFMMGSGANVLTF. The chain employs TRBV28 and TRBJ2-6; D gene ambiguous. CDR1 and CDR2 (germline): MDHEN, SYDVKM. The CDR3 totals 16 residues. Trimming cost V 7 bases and J 1 base, with 14 bases left between them.

This clone occurred a few times. The rearrangement joins TRBV2 to TRBJ2-7; D perhaps matches TRBD2 (7 bases). The CDR3 is 13 amino acids. Trimming left V 8 bases short and J 3 bases short, with 14 bases between. Per the germline V gene, CDR1 is SNHLY and CDR2 is FYNNEI. The CDR3 here is CASALADSYEQYF. The CDR3 DNA reads TGTGCCAGCGCCCTAGCGGACAGCTACGAGCAGTACTTC.

The chain recombines TRBV6-1 with TRBJ1-1, with no clear D. From germline, CDR1 is MNHNS and CDR2 SASEGT. Trimming cost V 2 bases and J 4 bases, with 11 bases left between them. This CDR3 is built from 14 residues. The CDR3 sequence is CASSERSKGTEAFF. In nucleotides, the CDR3 is TGTGCCAGCAGTGAAAGGTCAAAAGGCACTGAAGCTTTCTTT.

The chain combines TRBV19 with TRBJ1-5; TRBD1 is a possible D gene (6 bases). The CDR3 contains 13 residues. Trimming cost V 11 bases and J 2 bases, with 13 bases left between them. Germline V gene sequence: CDR1 LNHDA, CDR2 SQIVND (reference sequence). The CDR3 loop is CAGSGVGNQPQHF. In DNA form, the CDR3 reads TGTGCCGGCTCAGGGGTGGGCAATCAGCCCCAGCATTTT.

The gene calls are TRBV4-3 and TRBJ2-1; TRBD1 might be the D (5 bases). The CDR3 extends over 14 amino acids. Germline-derived CDR1 and CDR2 are LGHNA and YSLEER. V was cut by 2 bases and J by 9 bases, with 14 bases left in between. This CDR3 is CASSQLRTFGEQFF. The CDR3 bases are TGCGCCAGCAGCCAACTAAGGACATTCGGTGAGCAGTTCTTC.

V is TRBV11-3 and J is TRBJ2-7; 13 nucleotides line up with TRBD2. Germline CDR1 and CDR2: SGHNT and YENEEA. The CDR3 consists of 16 residues. V dropped 5 bases and J dropped 2; count of bases not matched to a gene: 6. The CDR3 sequence is CASSKEGLAGPYEQYF. CDR3 sequence (DNA): TGTGCCAGCAGCAAAGAGGGACTAGCGGGACCCTACGAGCAGTACTTC.

The chain couples TRBV30 to TRBJ2-7; perhaps D is TRBD1 or TRBD2 (6 bases each). The CDR3 has 15 amino acids. Between the trimmed V and J ends, which lost 0 bases and 2 bases, there was a span of 14 bases. Per the germline V gene, CDR1 is GTSNPN and CDR2 is SVGIG (reference sequence). In DNA, the CDR3 is TGTGCCTGGAGTGTACTCGGGGGCCGCCCCTACGAGCAGTACTTC. Amino acid sequence: CAWSVLGGRPYEQYF.

This clone came up once. The V gene is TRBV6-5, the J gene TRBJ2-7; D is uncertain. V was pared by 7 bases and J by 1 base, with 14 bases between. This CDR3 comprises 14 residues. CDR1 and CDR2 from the germline V gene are MNHEY and SVGAGI. CDR3 amino acids: CASTPSGGSYEQYF. The DNA of the CDR3 is TGTGCCAGCACTCCCTCCGGCGGTTCCTACGAGCAGTACTTC.

A single count supports this clone. The genes are TRBV11-3 and TRBJ1-6; D is perhaps TRBD1 (5 bases). Germline V CDR1 and CDR2: SGHNT, YENEEA. V was cut by 1 base and J by 5 bases, with 12 bases left in between. This CDR3 is built from 16 residues. The CDR3 loop is CASSLVRQRDNSPLHF. In DNA form, the CDR3 reads TGTGCCAGCAGCTTAGTGCGACAGAGGGATAATTCACCCCTCCACTTT.

This clone was seen just once. The DNA is left out, because the CDR3 cannot be placed on it with certainty; the CDR3 is given as TCRdb lists it. V gene TRBV12-1 combines with J gene TRBJ2-3; TRBD2 is taken as the D call from the table, unchecked against the DNA. TRBV12-1 is a pseudogene segment. Termini included, the CDR3 measures 15 amino acids. The CDR3 loop is CARGVAGGSTDTQYF.

The count of this clone is one. The chain combines TRBV28 with TRBJ1-5; 7 bases are shared with TRBD1. J was trimmed by 3 bases and V by 4 bases; bases with no gene match: 6. Per germline, CDR1 MDHEN and CDR2 SYDVKM. CDR3 length equals 15 residues. CDR3 coding DNA: TGTGCCAGCAGTTCCTCCAGGGGGATCAATCAGCCCCAGCATTTT. Protein product: CASSSSRGINQPQHF.

The V and J genes are TRBV6-1 and TRBJ1-3, with no clear D. Germline V gene data show CDR1 as MNHNS and CDR2 as SASEGT. The V end lost 3 bases, the J end lost 0 bases, and 9 bases lay between the germline ends. The CDR3 runs to 15 residues. Written as DNA, the CDR3 is TGTGCCAGCAGTGAGAGGATCCACTCTGGAAACACCATATATTTT. Its translation is CASSERIHSGNTIYF.